The 32 T cell receptor beta chains in this list originate from one sample, sequenced in a study of T cell repertoires in cytomegalovirus infection. The antigens for these receptors are not known. Each CDR3 protein gets one entry after TCRdb re-called the reads with MiXCR. The sample has approximately 76,000 distinct CDR3 sequences; approximately 40% are singletons. The source material was CD8+ T cells from cultured PBMCs, sampled from culture after CMV antigen stimulation. The receptors shown here come from a human donor in good health (CMV status not recorded). Some clones in this sample may be carry-over from other donors' samples.

This chain links TRBV28 with TRBJ2-7, with 8 bases that match TRBD1. The CDR3 is made up of 14 amino acids. The J segment lost 2 bases and the V segment lost 3 bases, leaving 3 bases of the junction unmatched. The germline gives CDR1 MDHEN, CDR2 SYDVKM. Here the CDR3 DNA reads TGTGCCAGCAGTTTCGGGACAGGCCCCTACGAGCAGTACTTC. Amino acid sequence: CASSFGTGPYEQYF.

This clonotype was found once. The chain joins TRBV7-2 to TRBJ1-6; D gene unclear. The length of the CDR3 is 15 residues. V lost 1 base, J lost 7 bases, and 11 bases lay in between. Germline-derived CDR1 and CDR2 are SGHTA and FQGNSA. CDR3 loop: CASSLVPSVNSPLHF. The CDR3, as DNA: TGTGCCAGCAGCTTAGTTCCGAGTGTCAATTCACCCCTCCACTTT.

V is TRBV7-2 and J is TRBJ1-1; D remains unclear. Germline CDR1 is SGHTA and CDR2 is FQGNSA. The CDR3 runs to 13 residues. Trimming left V 1 base short and J 5 bases short, with 8 bases between. The CDR3 region is CASSLGLGTEAFF. Written as DNA, the CDR3 is TGTGCCAGCAGCTTAGGGTTGGGGACTGAAGCTTTCTTT.

The rearrangement links TRBV5-1 to TRBJ1-6; perhaps TRBD1 as D (5 bases). This CDR3 contains 18 residues. V lost 4 bases to trimming and J lost 0 bases, with 17 bases between them. Germline CDR1 is SGHRS and CDR2 is YFSETQ. The CDR3 DNA reads as TGCGCCAGCAGCCCCACGGGACCGAGGTTCTCCTATAATTCACCCCTCCACTTT. It codes for CASSPTGPRFSYNSPLHF.

This clonotype showed up many times. This chain connects TRBV7-9 to TRBJ1-2; D may be TRBD1 (5 bases). The CDR3 length is 15 residues. The V end lost 3 bases, the J end lost 5 bases, and 16 bases lay between the germline ends. The germline V gene encodes CDR1 SEHNR and CDR2 FQNEAQ (reference sequence). The CDR3 nucleotides read TGTGCCAGCAGCTTTGGGACTGAGGCAACGTATGGCTACACCTTC. Translating it yields CASSFGTEATYGYTF.

The rearrangement links TRBV12-3 or TRBV12-4 to TRBJ2-7; D possibly corresponds to TRBD1 (6 bases). With 3 bases removed from V and 1 base from J, the gap between germline ends came to 16 bases. This CDR3 region has 16 residues. CDR3 region: CASSFPSATGSYEQYF. The CDR3 coding sequence is TGTGCCAGCAGTTTCCCCTCGGCGACAGGTTCCTACGAGCAGTACTTC.

With regard to this clonotype: One end of the junction does not line up with germline, which may come from a read error. The rearrangement links TRBV7-7 to TRBJ1-5; the match to TRBD1 covers 7 bases. This CDR3 region has 19 residues. Germline V gene lookup returns CDR1 SSHAT and CDR2 FNYEAQ (reference sequence). CDR3 sequence reads: CASSLLRRGLGRSNQPQHF. The CDR3 nucleotides read TGTGCTAGCAGCTTATTGCGCAGGGGGTTAGGTCGTAGCAATCAGCCCCAGCATTTT.

The rearrangement uses TRBV7-6 and TRBJ2-2, with D possibly matching TRBD1 (5 bases). The CDR3 is 14 amino acids. Germline V lookup: CDR1 SGHVS, CDR2 FNYEAQ. Trimming shortened V by 0 bases and J by 7 bases, and 9 bases separated the two germline ends. The CDR3 sequence: CASSLAGPGGELFF. CDR3 bases: TGTGCCAGCAGCTTAGCGGGGCCGGGCGGGGAGCTGTTTTTT.

The chain has TRBV4-1 and TRBJ1-1; 9 nucleotides line up with TRBD1. Germline V gene sequence: CDR1 MGHRA, CDR2 YSYEKL. The CDR3 runs to 12 residues. The ends lost 4 bases at V and 9 bases at J; junction bases unmatched: 3. The CDR3 reads CASSPGQGKAFF. Here the CDR3 DNA reads TGCGCCAGCAGCCCAGGACAGGGGAAAGCTTTCTTT.

This sequence joins TRBV28 and TRBJ1-4, with a weak D call TRBD1 (6 bases). V lost 1 base to trimming and J lost 1 base, with 7 bases between them. The CDR3 has 15 residues. Germline lookup yields CDR1 MDHEN and CDR2 SYDVKM. The CDR3 bases are TGTGCCAGCAGTTTATTAGGGGGAACTAATGAAAAACTGTTTTTT. The encoded protein is CASSLLGGTNEKLFF.

The gene calls are TRBV7-2 and TRBJ2-7, with no clear D. The CDR3 length is 15 residues. The V end was cut by 0 bases, the J end by 4 bases, with 13 bases between. CDR1 and CDR2 from the germline V gene are SGHTA and FQGNSA. CDR3: CASSLARSGWYEQYF. CDR3 DNA sequence: TGTGCCAGCAGCTTAGCTCGGTCAGGATGGTACGAGCAGTACTTC.

Concerning this clonotype: Germline and junction disagree at one end, which may indicate a read error. The chain joins TRBV5-6 to TRBJ1-5; no clear D. Germline V lookup: CDR1 SGHDT, CDR2 YYEEEE. The CDR3 has 12 amino acids. In DNA, the CDR3 is TGTGCCAGCAGCTTGGGGTATCAGCCCCAGCGTTTT. Translating gives CASSLGYQPQRF.

This clonotype was found many times. The chain links TRBV9 to TRBJ2-3, with D uncertain. CDR3 length: 16 residues. The germline gives CDR1 SGDLS, CDR2 YYNGEE. Trimming removed 3 bases from V and 0 bases from J, with 14 bases in between. CDR3 in amino acids: CASSAALLSSTDTQYF. CDR3 coding DNA: TGTGCCAGCAGCGCCGCTCTTCTATCTAGCACAGATACGCAGTATTTT.

V gene TRBV18 combines with J gene TRBJ1-1; unclear D gene. The germline V and J ends were trimmed by 3 bases and 8 bases, with 13 bases remaining between them. Germline V gene lookup returns CDR1 KGHSH and CDR2 LQKENI. The CDR3 is made up of 13 amino acids. The CDR3 here is CASSPPRGQEAFF. DNA of the CDR3: TGTGCCAGCTCACCGCCGAGAGGTCAGGAAGCTTTCTTT.

Points on this clonotype: Germline is not matched at one junction end, which may reflect a read error. The chain has TRBV4-1 and TRBJ2-1; TRBD2 matches 11 bases. This CDR3 has 19 residues. CDR1 is MGHRA and CDR2 is YSYEKL in the germline V gene. Written as DNA, the CDR3 is TGTGCCAGCAGCCAAGATGGGGAGACTAGCGGGACCAAGTACAATGAGCAGTTCTTC. Amino acid sequence: CASSQDGETSGTKYNEQFF.

The chain joins TRBV20-1 to TRBJ2-7; D possibly matches TRBD1 or TRBD2 (5 bases each). Per the germline V gene, CDR1 is DFQATT and CDR2 is SNEGSKA (reference sequence). This CDR3 region has 14 residues. V lost 3 bases to trimming and J lost 2 bases, with 14 bases between them. The CDR3 is CSARGDSRPYEQYF. For the CDR3, the DNA is TGCAGTGCTAGGGGAGACAGCCGCCCCTACGAGCAGTACTTC.

The table lists this clonotype with a few counts. This chain uses TRBV7-9 with TRBJ2-5; D unclear. V was clipped by 1 base and J by 5 bases, with 5 bases between them. The CDR3 is made up of 12 amino acids. CDR1 is SEHNR, CDR2 FQNEAQ, per germline (reference sequence). CDR3 DNA sequence: TGTGCCAGCAGCTTAGGAGCGGAGACCCAGTACTTC. Translation gives CASSLGAETQYF.

The genes are TRBV4-1 and TRBJ1-2; D remains unclear. Deletions cut 2 bases from V and 8 bases from J, with 24 bases between. From germline, CDR1 is MGHRA and CDR2 YSYEKL. This CDR3 contains 17 residues. CDR3 region: CASSQFRVGTPVYGYTF. CDR3 bases: TGCGCCAGCAGCCAATTTCGGGTAGGCACCCCTGTCTACGGCTACACCTTC.

V and J are TRBV19 and TRBJ2-1; TRBD1 matches 9 bases. Germline V gene data show CDR1 as LNHDA and CDR2 as SQIVND (reference sequence). The CDR3 sequence is 16 residues long. Trimming removed 2 bases from V and 5 bases from J; junction bases left unmatched: 7. This CDR3 is CASSILGTGSHNEQFF. DNA for the CDR3: TGTGCCAGTAGTATATTAGGGACAGGGTCTCACAATGAGCAGTTCTTC.

This clonotype was observed a few times. The chain joins TRBV11-2 to TRBJ2-7; TRBD1 matches at 7 bases. After removal of 7 bases from V and 3 bases from J, the junction contained 3 bases not matched to a gene. The CDR3 consists of 12 residues. Germline CDR1 SGHAT, CDR2 FQNNGV. CDR3 bases: TGTGCCAGCACCGGGGACAGCTACGAGCAGTACTTC. Encoded protein: CASTGDSYEQYF.

V and J are TRBV12-3 or TRBV12-4 and TRBJ2-7, with TRBD2 identical over 14 bases. This CDR3 is 14 amino acids long. Trimming cost V 6 bases and J 6 bases; bases outside gene matches: 4. The CDR3 spells CASRGTSGGPEQYF. The CDR3 coding sequence is TGTGCCAGCAGAGGGACTAGCGGGGGACCCGAGCAGTACTTC.

This clonotype came up a few times. The genes are TRBV15 and TRBJ2-1; D call uncertain. CDR1 and CDR2 from the germline V gene are LNHNV and YYDKDF (reference sequence). V dropped 3 bases and J dropped 0 bases, with 9 bases sitting between them. There are 15 residues in the CDR3. As DNA, the CDR3 is TGTGCCACCAGCAGTTGGCGGAGCTCCTACAATGAGCAGTTCTTC. Translated: CATSSWRSSYNEQFF.

This clonotype was seen just once. CDR3 residues: CASSDNWYEQYF. Written as DNA, the CDR3 is TGTGCCAGCAGTGACAACTGGTACGAGCAGTACTTC. The J gene is TRBJ2-7, the V gene TRBV27; D remains ambiguous. The length of the CDR3 is 12 residues. Trimming took off 5 bases at V and 4 bases at J, with 9 bases between the two ends. Germline-derived CDR1 and CDR2 are MNHEY and SMNVEV (reference sequence).

The rearrangement joins TRBV7-6 to TRBJ2-2; possibly TRBD1 for D (5 bases). V was shortened by 3 bases and J by 4 bases, with 6 bases between the two germline ends. CDR3 length: 13 amino acids. Germline CDR1 SGHVS, CDR2 FNYEAQ. The CDR3 spells CASSFDSTGELFF. DNA of the CDR3: TGTGCCAGCAGCTTCGACAGCACCGGGGAGCTGTTTTTT.

This clonotype was counted between two and nine times. The chain couples TRBV6-6 to TRBJ2-7; D call uncertain. V lost 5 bases and J lost 2, with 13 bases in between. Germline CDR1 reads MNHNY; CDR2 reads SVGAGI (reference sequence). The CDR3 loop spans 14 amino acids. CDR3 protein: CASSVATQTYEQYF. The CDR3 DNA sequence: TGTGCCAGCAGTGTCGCCACCCAGACCTACGAGCAGTACTTC.

The chain uses TRBV7-6 and TRBJ2-5; D may be TRBD1 (5 bases). This CDR3 has 14 residues. From germline, CDR1 is SGHVS and CDR2 FNYEAQ. Trimming removed 1 base from V and 1 base from J, with 7 bases in between. CDR3 protein: CASSLVDSQETQYF. The CDR3 region has the DNA TGTGCCAGCAGCTTAGTCGACAGCCAAGAGACCCAGTACTTC.

This clonotype occurred many times. The rearrangement joins TRBV7-8 to TRBJ2-2; D unresolved. The germline V and J ends were trimmed by 4 bases and 4 bases, with 10 bases remaining between them. Germline lookup yields CDR1 SGHVS and CDR2 FQNEAQ. The CDR3 spans 14 residues. This CDR3 is CASSYQSPTGELFF. Here the CDR3 DNA reads TGTGCCAGCAGCTATCAATCACCCACCGGGGAGCTGTTTTTT. Full variable domain (remainder filled in from reference TRBV7-8 and TRBJ2-2): GAGVSQSPRYKVAKRGQDVALRCDPISGHVSLFWYQQALGQGPEFLTYFQNEAQLDKSGLPSDRFFAERPEGSVSTLKIQRTQQEDSAVYLCASSYQSPTGELFFGEGSRLTVL.

On this clonotype itself: A read error may produce the germline difference seen at one junction end. This chain joins TRBV4-1 and TRBJ2-1; TRBD1 is a possible D gene (9 bases). This CDR3 is built from 15 residues. Germline-derived CDR1 and CDR2 are MGHRA and YSYEKL. The CDR3 protein is CASSGGQGFPDEQFF. In nucleotides, the CDR3 is TGTGCCAGCAGCGGGGGACAGGGTTTCCCGGATGAGCAGTTCTTC.

The rearrangement uses TRBV27 and TRBJ1-2; weak D call: TRBD1 (6 bases). Trimming took 4 bases from V and 0 from J, leaving 21 bases between them. CDR3 size: 18 residues. Looked up from germline, CDR1 is MNHEY and CDR2 is SMNVEV (reference sequence). Written as DNA, the CDR3 is TGTGCCAGCAGTTCGGCAACCTTCTTCGGGGGCTCTAACTATGGCTACACCTTC. It translates to CASSSATFFGGSNYGYTF.

This clonotype has only one observation. V and J are TRBV27 and TRBJ2-2; TRBD1 agrees at 7 bases. Unmatched junction bases numbered 5, after V lost 4 bases and J lost 6 bases. Germline V gives CDR1 MNHEY, CDR2 SMNVEV (reference sequence). The CDR3 consists of 14 residues. In DNA form, the CDR3 reads TGTGCCAGCAGTTCCGACAGGGTTGCCGGGGAGCTGTTTTTT. It encodes CASSSDRVAGELFF.

A few counts support this clonotype. The rearrangement joins TRBV27 to TRBJ2-7; D is possibly TRBD1 (6 bases). CDR3 length: 15 residues. Trimming took off 2 bases at V and 1 base at J, with 12 bases between the two ends. Germline V gives CDR1 MNHEY, CDR2 SMNVEV (reference sequence). CDR3 residues: CASSLTGTNSYEQYF. As DNA, the CDR3 is TGTGCCAGCAGTTTAACCGGGACAAATTCCTACGAGCAGTACTTC.

The chain carries TRBV27 and TRBJ2-7; TRBD2 is a possible D gene (6 bases). From germline, CDR1 is MNHEY and CDR2 SMNVEV (reference sequence). The CDR3 contains 14 residues. V was clipped by 0 bases and J by 2 bases, with 8 bases between them. CDR3 sequence: CASSLSRGPYEQYF. The CDR3 DNA is TGTGCCAGCAGTTTATCGCGGGGCCCCTACGAGCAGTACTTC.